Listed here are 18 T cell receptor beta chains from one sample, sequenced in a study of technical replicates of blood from several donors (dated by TCRdb to about 2017). Library preparation employed the immunoSEQ multiplex PCR assay. TCRdb stores this immuneACCESS table with in-frame sequences only. Part of the clones is absent; in the studies checked, under half of the shortfall reflects unresolved V genes, and no reason is known for the rest. The sample table records tens of thousands of clones; 95% to 98% of these occur just once. The biggest ten clones account for 0.34% of the sample. Sequenced input: T cells isolated from PBMCs. These receptor sequences come from a human donor in good health.

This chain uses TRBV9 with TRBJ2-2; 12 nucleotides match TRBD2. Unmatched junction bases numbered 3, after V lost 3 bases and J lost 6 bases. The CDR3 loop spans 15 amino acids. Germline lookup yields CDR1 SGDLS and CDR2 YYNGEE. The CDR3 protein is CASSGTSGDPGELFF. CDR3 coding DNA: TGTGCCAGCAGCGGGACTAGCGGGGATCCCGGGGAGCTGTTTTTT.

This clone appeared once. This rearrangement joins TRBV29-1 to TRBJ2-7; D is perhaps TRBD1 (6 bases). CDR3 size: 14 residues. V was cut by 0 bases and J by 1 base, with 10 bases left in between. Germline values: CDR1 SQVTM, CDR2 ANQGSEA. The CDR3 is CSVEDRGQSYEQYF. The CDR3 DNA sequence: TGCAGCGTTGAAGATCGTGGACAGTCCTACGAGCAGTACTTC.

This rearrangement joins TRBV7-2 to TRBJ2-1, with TRBD2 matching over 8 bases. Trimming at V came to 1 base and at J to 7 bases, leaving 6 bases not matched to a gene. This CDR3 spans 15 amino acids. Germline loops: CDR1 SGHTA, CDR2 FQGNSA. DNA of the CDR3: TGTGCCAGCAGCTTAGGAGGAGCGGGAGCGAATGAGCAGTTCTTC. It is translated as CASSLGGAGANEQFF.

J is TRBJ1-2 and V is TRBV5-1; D remains ambiguous. The germline V and J ends were trimmed by 1 base and 8 bases, with 15 bases remaining between them. The germline CDR1 and CDR2 sequences are SGHRS and YFSETQ. This CDR3 has 14 amino acids. CDR3 in DNA: TGCGCCAGCAGCTTGAGTTCCGGGAAGGAGGGCTACACCTTC. Protein product: CASSLSSGKEGYTF.

V is TRBV6-6 and J is TRBJ2-2; 9 bases agree with TRBD2. J lost 4 bases, V lost 4 bases, and 4 bases had no gene match. Germline V CDR1 and CDR2: MNHNY, SVGAGI (reference sequence). The CDR3 length is 15 residues. The CDR3 loop reads CASSSTTSGTGELFF. CDR3 DNA: TGTGCCAGCAGTTCAACGACTAGCGGCACCGGGGAGCTGTTTTTT.

The V and J genes are TRBV9 and TRBJ2-2; no reliable D call. Germline V CDR1 and CDR2: SGDLS, YYNGEE. The CDR3 loop spans 16 amino acids. Trimming left V 0 bases short and J 0 bases short, with 9 bases between. Here the CDR3 reads CASSVGGSANTGELFF. Here the CDR3 DNA reads TGTGCCAGCAGCGTAGGAGGCTCCGCGAACACCGGGGAGCTGTTTTTT.

The genes are TRBV6-6 and TRBJ1-2, with TRBD1 identical over 8 bases. Germline V gene sequence: CDR1 MNHNY, CDR2 SVGAGI (reference sequence). CDR3 length: 14 residues. The trim removed 8 bases at V and 4 bases at J, leaving 9 bases unmatched. The CDR3 sequence is CASSPPGGLYGYTF. The DNA for the CDR3 is TGTGCCAGCTCCCCCCCAGGGGGCCTCTATGGCTACACCTTC.

This clone was seen many times. The rearrangement uses TRBV6-5 and TRBJ2-2; D perhaps matches TRBD1 (6 bases). CDR1 MNHEY and CDR2 SVGAGI come from the germline V gene. Trimming removed 8 bases at V and 3 bases at J, with 13 bases between. The CDR3 has 14 amino acids. Here the CDR3 DNA reads TGTGCCAGCGCCAGGGGCGAAGACACCGGGGAGCTGTTTTTT. This gives the protein CASARGEDTGELFF.

The chain joins TRBV18 to TRBJ1-1; D is ambiguous. Trimming took off 1 base at V and 2 bases at J, with 11 bases between the two ends. Per germline, CDR1 KGHSH and CDR2 LQKENI. The CDR3 length is 15 residues. CDR3 region: CASSPQREINTEAFF. CDR3 coding DNA: TGTGCCAGCTCACCACAGAGAGAGATTAACACTGAAGCTTTCTTT. Full variable domain (rest looked up from reference TRBV18 and TRBJ1-1): NAGVMQNPRHLVRRRGQEARLRCSPMKGHSHVYWYRQLPEEGLKFMVYLQKENIIDESGMPKERFSAEFPKEGPSILRIQQVVRGDSAAYFCASSPQREINTEAFFGQGTRLTVV.

This clone was counted a few times. V and J are TRBV25-1 and TRBJ1-1; perhaps TRBD1 as D (5 bases). The V end was cut by 5 bases, the J end by 3 bases, with 13 bases between. This CDR3 has 14 amino acids. The germline CDR1 and CDR2 sequences are MGHDK and SYGVNS. The CDR3 sequence is CASSTGGPDTEAFF. The CDR3 DNA sequence: TGTGCCAGCAGTACGGGGGGACCGGACACTGAAGCTTTCTTT.

The chain has TRBV5-1 and TRBJ2-7, with a possible D match to TRBD1 (6 bases). This CDR3 has 15 residues. Germline V gene data show CDR1 as SGHRS and CDR2 as YFSETQ. V was pared by 2 bases and J by 2 bases, with 14 bases between. DNA for the CDR3: TGCGCCAGCAGCTTTTATAGTGGGGGCCCCTACGAGCAGTACTTC. Translating gives CASSFYSGGPYEQYF.

This sequence joins TRBV11-2 and TRBJ2-7; TRBD1 matches at 11 bases. The germline V gene has CDR1 SGHAT and CDR2 FQNNGV. Trimming at V came to 5 bases and at J to 3 bases, leaving 6 bases not matched to a gene. CDR3 length: 15 residues. CDR3 region: CASSQDRGRFYEQYF. The CDR3 DNA sequence: TGTGCCAGCAGCCAGGACAGGGGGCGATTCTACGAGCAGTACTTC.

V is TRBV2 and J is TRBJ2-7; unclear D gene. V shed 6 bases and J shed 5 bases, with 11 bases lying between them. This CDR3 region has 12 residues. Germline assignment: CDR1 SNHLY and CDR2 FYNNEI. DNA of the CDR3: TGTGCCAGCAGCCGGGTTATTGACGAGCAGTACTTC. This codes for CASSRVIDEQYF.

The chain combines TRBV5-1 with TRBJ1-2; TRBD1 might be the D (5 bases). Trimming removed 2 bases at V and 7 bases at J, with 9 bases between. The CDR3 loop spans 12 amino acids. CDR1 and CDR2 from the germline V gene are SGHRS and YFSETQ. CDR3 DNA: TGCGCCAGCAGCTTAATAGGGGCTGGCTACACCTTC. It encodes CASSLIGAGYTF.

CDR3 in amino acids: CASSPPGGRTGELFF. The CDR3 nucleotides are TGTGCCAGCTCACCACCGGGAGGTCGCACCGGGGAGCTGTTTTTT. The rearrangement links TRBV18 to TRBJ2-2; D possibly corresponds to TRBD2 (6 bases). The CDR3 runs 15 residues. Trimming stripped 0 bases from V and 4 bases from J, with 9 bases between. CDR1 and CDR2 from the germline V gene are KGHSH and LQKENI. Full variable domain (outside the CDR3, taken from reference TRBV18 and TRBJ2-2): NAGVMQNPRHLVRRRGQEARLRCSPMKGHSHVYWYRQLPEEGLKFMVYLQKENIIDESGMPKERFSAEFPKEGPSILRIQQVVRGDSAAYFCASSPPGGRTGELFFGEGSRLTVL.

This chain links TRBV5-6 with TRBJ2-3; TRBD2 agrees at 9 bases. With 2 bases clipped from V and 6 bases from J, the junction kept 10 bases outside the gene matches. The CDR3 covers 16 residues. Germline values: CDR1 SGHDT, CDR2 YYEEEE. CDR3 loop: CASSLELAGMGDTQYF. CDR3 nucleotides: TGTGCCAGCAGCTTAGAACTAGCGGGCATGGGTGATACGCAGTATTTT.

This sequence joins TRBV7-2 and TRBJ2-6; tentative D call: TRBD2 (5 bases). V lost 6 bases and J 0 bases, leaving 15 bases between the germline ends. The germline V gene encodes CDR1 SGHTA and CDR2 FQGNSA. The CDR3 loop spans 17 amino acids. CDR3 sequence: CASSIQTGNSGANVLTF. CDR3 nucleotides: TGTGCCAGCAGTATTCAGACGGGGAACTCTGGGGCCAACGTCCTGACTTTC. The variable domain in full, completed from reference TRBV7-2 and TRBJ2-6, reads GAGVSQSPSNKVTEKGKDVELRCDPISGHTALYWYRQSLGQGLEFLIYFQGNSAPDKSGLPSDRFSAERTGGSVSTLTIQRTQQEDSAVYLCASSIQTGNSGANVLTFGAGSRLTVL.

The genes are TRBV9 and TRBJ1-2; D may be TRBD1 (5 bases). CDR3 length equals 15 residues. The germline CDR1 and CDR2 sequences are SGDLS and YYNGEE. V dropped 2 bases and J dropped 5 bases, with 16 bases sitting between them. The CDR3: CASSVNLQDFYGYTF. The CDR3, as DNA: TGTGCCAGCAGCGTTAACCTACAGGATTTTTATGGCTACACCTTC.